These 4 T cell receptor beta chains were sequenced from one sample in a study of monozygotic twins with inflammatory bowel disease. TCRdb reprocessed the 5' RACE reads, with one entry per CDR3 protein and no DNA. The sample has around 370,000 distinct CDR3 sequences. The specimen sequenced was blood. Receptor source: a human donor with ulcerative colitis or Crohn's disease, or a healthy co-twin of an affected twin (not recorded which).

The chain carries TRBV15 and TRBJ2-3; TCRdb gives TRBD2 as the D gene, but with no DNA this cannot be confirmed. The CDR3 is 15 amino acids. Germline V gives CDR1 LNHNV, CDR2 YYDKDF (reference sequence). CDR3 region: CATSRRGDNTDTQYF.

The chain employs TRBV7-6 and TRBJ2-1; no DNA is available, so the TRBD2 call from TCRdb remains unchecked. The CDR3 runs 15 residues. Looked up from germline, CDR1 is SGHVS and CDR2 is FNYEAQ. Here the CDR3 reads CASSFNSGGYNEQFF.

J is TRBJ2-5 and V is TRBV7-9; the D gene TCRdb calls, TRBD2, cannot be checked with no DNA. The CDR3 loop spans 15 amino acids. The germline V gene encodes CDR1 SEHNR and CDR2 FQNEAQ (reference sequence). CDR3 sequence reads: CASSPPFGRQETQYF.

The V gene is TRBV7-9, the J gene TRBJ1-1. CDR1 and CDR2 from the germline V gene are SEHNR and FQNEAQ (reference sequence). This CDR3 has 14 amino acids. CDR3 in amino acids: CASSSATVNTEAFF. The complete variable domain, with remaining parts taken from reference TRBV7-9 and TRBJ1-1, reads DTGVSQNPRHKITKRGQNVTFRCDPISEHNRLYWYRQTLGQGPEFLTYFQNEAQLEKSRLLSDRFSAERPKGSFSTLEIQRTEQGDSAMYLCASSSATVNTEAFFGQGTRLTVV.